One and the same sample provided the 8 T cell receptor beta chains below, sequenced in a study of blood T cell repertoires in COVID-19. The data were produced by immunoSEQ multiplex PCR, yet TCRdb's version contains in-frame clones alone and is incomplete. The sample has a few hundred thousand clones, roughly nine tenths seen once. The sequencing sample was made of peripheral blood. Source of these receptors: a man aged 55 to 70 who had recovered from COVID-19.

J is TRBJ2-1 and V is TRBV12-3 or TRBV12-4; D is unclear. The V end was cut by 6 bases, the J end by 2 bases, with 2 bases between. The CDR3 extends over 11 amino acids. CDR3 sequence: CASSTYNEQFF. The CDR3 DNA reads TGTGCCAGCAGCACCTACAATGAGCAGTTCTTC.

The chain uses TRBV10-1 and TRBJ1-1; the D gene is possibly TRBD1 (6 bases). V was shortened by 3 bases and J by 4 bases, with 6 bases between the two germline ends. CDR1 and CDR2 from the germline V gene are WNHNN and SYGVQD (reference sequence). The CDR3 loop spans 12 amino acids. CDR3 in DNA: TGCGCCAGCAGTGACAGGGGCACTGAAGCTTTCTTT. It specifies CASSDRGTEAFF.

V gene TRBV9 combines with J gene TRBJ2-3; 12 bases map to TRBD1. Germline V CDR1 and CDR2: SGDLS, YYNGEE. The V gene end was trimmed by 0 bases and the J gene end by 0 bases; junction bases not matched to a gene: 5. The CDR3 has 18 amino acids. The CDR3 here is CASSVVGGQGASTDTQYF. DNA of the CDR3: TGTGCCAGCAGCGTAGTAGGGGGACAGGGGGCAAGCACAGATACGCAGTATTTT. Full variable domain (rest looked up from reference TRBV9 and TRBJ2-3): DSGVTQTPKHLITATGQRVTLRCSPRSGDLSVYWYQQSLDQGLQFLIQYYNGEERAKGNILERFSAQQFPDLHSELNLSSLELGDSALYFCASSVVGGQGASTDTQYFGPGTRLTVL.

CDR3 sequence: CASSSSPGTGSSGNTIYF. In DNA form, the CDR3 reads TGTGCCAGTAGTAGCAGCCCCGGGACAGGGAGCTCTGGAAACACCATATATTTT. The chain employs TRBV19 and TRBJ1-3; 9 bases map to TRBD1. Trimming at V came to 4 bases and at J to 0 bases, leaving 10 bases not matched to a gene. CDR3 length: 18 residues. The germline CDR1 and CDR2 sequences are LNHDA and SQIVND (reference sequence).

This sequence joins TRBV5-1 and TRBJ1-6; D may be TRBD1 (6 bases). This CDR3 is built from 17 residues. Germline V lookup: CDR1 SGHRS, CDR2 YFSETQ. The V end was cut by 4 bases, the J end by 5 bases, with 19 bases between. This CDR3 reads CASSRWTATGDNSPLHF. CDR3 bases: TGCGCCAGCAGCCGTTGGACAGCCACAGGCGATAATTCACCCCTCCACTTT.

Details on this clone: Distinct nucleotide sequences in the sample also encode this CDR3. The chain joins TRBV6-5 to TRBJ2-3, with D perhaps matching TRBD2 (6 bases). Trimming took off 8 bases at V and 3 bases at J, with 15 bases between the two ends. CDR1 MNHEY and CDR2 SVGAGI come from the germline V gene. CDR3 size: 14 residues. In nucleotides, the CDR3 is TGTGCCAGCCGACGGGGACTTCCGACAGATACGCAGTATTTT. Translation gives CASRRGLPTDTQYF.

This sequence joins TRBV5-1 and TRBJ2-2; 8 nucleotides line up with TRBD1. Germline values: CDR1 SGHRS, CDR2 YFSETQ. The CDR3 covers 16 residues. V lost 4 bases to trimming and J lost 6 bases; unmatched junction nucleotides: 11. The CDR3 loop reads CASSPFGTGTSGELFF. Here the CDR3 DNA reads TGCGCCAGCAGCCCCTTCGGGACAGGAACCTCCGGGGAGCTGTTTTTT.

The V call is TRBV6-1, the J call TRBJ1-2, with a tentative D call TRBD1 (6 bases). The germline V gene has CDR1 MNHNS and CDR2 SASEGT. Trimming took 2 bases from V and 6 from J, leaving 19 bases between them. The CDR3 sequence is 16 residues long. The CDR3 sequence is CASSESIHRVWDGYTF. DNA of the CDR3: TGTGCCAGCAGTGAAAGTATTCACAGGGTGTGGGATGGCTACACCTTC.